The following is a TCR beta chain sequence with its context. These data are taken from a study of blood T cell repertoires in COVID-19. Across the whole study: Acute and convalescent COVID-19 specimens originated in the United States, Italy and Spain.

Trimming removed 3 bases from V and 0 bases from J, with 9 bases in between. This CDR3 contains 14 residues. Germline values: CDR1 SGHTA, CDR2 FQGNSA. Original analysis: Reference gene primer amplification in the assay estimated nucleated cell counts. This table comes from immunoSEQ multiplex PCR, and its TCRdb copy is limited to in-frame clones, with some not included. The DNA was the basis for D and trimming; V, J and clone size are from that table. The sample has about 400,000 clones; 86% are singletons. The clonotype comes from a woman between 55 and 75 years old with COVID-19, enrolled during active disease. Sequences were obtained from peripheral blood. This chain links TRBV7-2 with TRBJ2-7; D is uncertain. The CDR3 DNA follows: TGTGCCAGCAGCTTCAGCTCGGGCTCCTACGAGCAGTACTTC. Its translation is CASSFSSGSYEQYF.